The clone carrying this T cell receptor (beta chain) was counted a few times. The antigen remains unidentified. Germline lookup yields CDR1 SGHTA and CDR2 FQGNSA. This CDR3 region has 15 residues. V was pared by 1 base and J by 6 bases, with 13 bases between. Molecular-barcoded quantitative 5'-RACE produced these TCR beta libraries. TCRdb independently ran MiXCR on the 5' RACE reads; one entry per CDR3 protein. Of about 480,000 distinct CDR3 sequences listed, over 15% are singletons. This specimen comes from a study of CD8 T cells in ankylosing spondylitis. Findings and limits, study-wide: From matched ankylosing spondylitis synovial fluid, disease-linked clones were reportedly recovered at significantly enriched levels. What seemed typical of ankylosing spondylitis blood was a TCR beta motif built from fewer than ten highly homologous variants. Disease-linked clones proved CD8+ and comparatively uncommon in peripheral blood. Earlier reports found some motif variants in synovial fluid and blood in reactive arthritis.

Sequencing input: blood, either unsorted or a sorted T cell fraction (not recorded which). The TCR sequence derives from a male donor with ankylosing spondylitis. J is TRBJ2-1 and V is TRBV7-2; maybe TRBD1 (5 bases). This CDR3 reads CASSLGQGLGNEQFF. Here the CDR3 DNA reads TGTGCCAGCAGCTTAGGGCAGGGTTTAGGCAATGAGCAGTTCTTC.